These T cell receptor beta chains were read from a single sample in a study of chemoradiotherapy in HPV16-positive cancers. Assay used: immunoSEQ multiplex PCR; TCRdb lists only in-frame clones, some missing. This sample carries around 40,000 clones, 75% to 85% of them seen once, and the ten largest clones take around 5.2%. The material sequenced was blood, taken from a patient who underwent chemoradiotherapy. The receptors shown here come from a human donor with HPV-associated anogenital cancer. Each CDR3 is given with its conserved first and last residue. The D gene is left open where the match is weak. Clone size is stated in some rows and not others, as once, few, many or a class when expanded.

d_gene,v_gene,j_gene,abundance,CDR3aa,CDR3nt
NA,TRBV11-2,TRBJ1-2,few,CASSSPRRENYGYTF,TGTGCCAGCAGCTCCCCGCGGAGGGAAAACTATGGCTACACCTTC
TRBD1,TRBV7-2,TRBJ1-2,NA,CASSRGTGETGGYTF,TGTGCCAGCAGCCGAGGGACAGGGGAGACCGGTGGCTACACCTTC
NA,TRBV11-2,TRBJ1-1,NA,CASSFYDTEAFF,TGTGCCAGCAGCTTTTACGACACTGAAGCTTTCTTT
TRBD1,TRBV11-2,TRBJ2-7,few,CASSPGQFIGEQYF,TGTGCCAGCAGCCCGGGACAGTTTATCGGGGAGCAGTACTTC
TRBD2,TRBV7-2,TRBJ2-7,NA,CASSRSGAIDEQYF,TGTGCCAGCAGCCGTAGCGGGGCTATCGACGAGCAGTACTTC
NA,TRBV6-1,TRBJ1-4,once,CASSKQGRFNEKLFF,TGTGCCAGCAGTAAACAAGGGAGATTTAATGAAAAACTGTTTTTT
NA,TRBV7-2,TRBJ1-5,NA,CASTEWNQPQHF,TGTGCCAGCACCGAGTGGAATCAGCCCCAGCATTTT
TRBD1,TRBV9,TRBJ1-1,NA,CASSRQGGTEAFF,TGTGCCAGCAGCCGACAGGGAGGGACTGAAGCTTTCTTT
NA,TRBV5-1,TRBJ1-2,NA,CASSEDGNNYGYTF,TGCGCCAGCAGCGAGGACGGAAATAACTATGGCTACACCTTC
NA,TRBV5-8,TRBJ1-6,NA,CASSLGGGLGSPLHF,TGTGCCAGCAGCTTGGGAGGGGGTTTGGGCTCACCCCTCCACTTT
NA,TRBV7-7,TRBJ2-5,NA,CASSLRAEQETQYF,TGTGCCAGCAGCTTAAGGGCGGAACAAGAGACCCAGTACTTC
NA,TRBV5-1,TRBJ2-5,NA,CASSPGSQETQYF,TGCGCCAGCAGCCCGGGATCCCAAGAGACCCAGTACTTC
NA,TRBV19,TRBJ2-7,NA,CASSSLEGVSYEQYF,TGTGCCAGTAGCAGCCTCGAGGGCGTAAGCTACGAGCAGTACTTC
TRBD2,TRBV7-2,TRBJ2-3,NA,CASSRAGAVTDTQYF,TGTGCCAGCAGTCGAGCGGGGGCTGTCACAGATACGCAGTATTTT
NA,TRBV5-5,TRBJ2-1,NA,CASRSDSHNEQFF,TGTGCCAGCAGGAGTGACAGTCACAATGAGCAGTTCTTC
NA,TRBV11-3,TRBJ2-5,NA,CASSFGQKNQETQYF,TGTGCCAGCAGCTTTGGACAGAAAAATCAAGAGACCCAGTACTTC